This T cell receptor beta chain was captured by sequencing in a study of cytotoxic CD8 clonotypes in ibrutinib-treated CLL. Assay used: immunoSEQ multiplex PCR; TCRdb lists only in-frame clones, some missing. The profile shows 150,000 to 200,000 clones, about 88% of them singletons. Whole-study results and caveats: Clonality was elevated at ibrutinib response and had returned toward baseline at progression.

The CDR3 is made up of 15 amino acids. Looked up from germline, CDR1 is MGHRA and CDR2 is YSYEKL. V was clipped by 6 bases and J by 1 base, with 15 bases between them. Comment on this clone: No antigen is known for it.

V and J are TRBV4-1 and TRBJ1-1; D perhaps matches TRBD1 (6 bases). The receptor's source is a human donor with chronic lymphocytic leukemia. This material consisted of PBMCs, taken at disease progression, from a patient treated with ibrutinib. Here the CDR3 reads CASSRTTGPNTEAFF. The CDR3 DNA is TGCGCCAGCAGTCGAACGACAGGTCCGAACACTGAAGCTTTCTTT.